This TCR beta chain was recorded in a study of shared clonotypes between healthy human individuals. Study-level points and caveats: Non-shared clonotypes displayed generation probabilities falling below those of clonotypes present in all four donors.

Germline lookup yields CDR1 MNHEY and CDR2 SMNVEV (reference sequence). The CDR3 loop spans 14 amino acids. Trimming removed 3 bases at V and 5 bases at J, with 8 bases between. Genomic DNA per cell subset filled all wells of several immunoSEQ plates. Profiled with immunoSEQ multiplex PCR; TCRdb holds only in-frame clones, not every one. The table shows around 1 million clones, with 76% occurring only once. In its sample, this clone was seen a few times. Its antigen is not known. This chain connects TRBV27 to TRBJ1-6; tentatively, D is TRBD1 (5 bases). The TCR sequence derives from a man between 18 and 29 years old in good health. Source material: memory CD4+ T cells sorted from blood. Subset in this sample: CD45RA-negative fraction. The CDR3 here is CASSLGLNNSPLHF. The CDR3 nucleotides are TGTGCCAGCAGTTTGGGACTGAATAATTCACCCCTCCACTTT.